This T cell receptor beta chain came from a study of blood T cell repertoires in COVID-19. Study details: The United States, Italy and Spain supplied acute and convalescent COVID-19 samples.

Original analysis: Estimates of nucleated cell counts were drawn from the amplification of reference gene primers. Repertoires were generated with immunoSEQ multiplex PCR, while TCRdb's copy carries only in-frame clones and drops some. The V and J calls and clone size were taken over from that table, and D and trimming were inferred from the DNA. The sample comprises 250,000 to 300,000 clones, around 85% of which are singletons, and over 9.5% rests with the top ten. The CDR3 spans 13 residues. CDR1 is ENHRY, CDR2 SYGVKD, per germline. The ends lost 9 bases at V and 9 bases at J; junction bases unmatched: 11. Patients of the Seattle cohort, enrolled during active infection, were followed longitudinally.

The sample comprised peripheral blood. The clonotype was recovered from a woman in her twenties or thirties with COVID-19, enrolled during active disease. This chain uses TRBV10-3 with TRBJ1-5; 7 bases are shared with TRBD1. CDR3 in DNA: TGTGCCATAAGAACAGGGGACGGGGGGCCCCAGCATTTT. It is translated as CAIRTGDGGPQHF.